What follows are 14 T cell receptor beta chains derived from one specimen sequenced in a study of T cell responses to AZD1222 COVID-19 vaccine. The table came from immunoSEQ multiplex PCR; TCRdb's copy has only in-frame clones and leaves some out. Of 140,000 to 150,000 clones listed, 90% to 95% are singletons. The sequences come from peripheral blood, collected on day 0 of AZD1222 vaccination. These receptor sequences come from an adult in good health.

CDR3 amino acids: CASSFGDSAYEQYF. In DNA form, the CDR3 reads TGTGCCAGCAGCTTCGGGGACTCCGCTTACGAGCAGTACTTC. This chain joins TRBV7-8 and TRBJ2-7, with TRBD2 as a possible D gene (6 bases). Trimming pared 3 bases from V and 4 bases from J, leaving 13 bases between. The CDR3 contains 14 residues. Germline V gene data show CDR1 as SGHVS and CDR2 as FQNEAQ.

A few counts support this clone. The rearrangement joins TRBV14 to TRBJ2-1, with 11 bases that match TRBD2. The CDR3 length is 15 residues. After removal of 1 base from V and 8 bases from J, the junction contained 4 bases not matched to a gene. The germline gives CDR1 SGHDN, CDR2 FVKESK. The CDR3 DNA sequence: TGTGCCAGCAGCCAAGTACTAGCGGGAGCGGATGAGCAGTTCTTC. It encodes CASSQVLAGADEQFF.

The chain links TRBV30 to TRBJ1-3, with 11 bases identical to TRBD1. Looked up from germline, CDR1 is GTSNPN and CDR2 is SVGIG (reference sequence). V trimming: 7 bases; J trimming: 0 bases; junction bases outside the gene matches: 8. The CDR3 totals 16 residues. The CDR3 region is CASAGTGGFSGNTIYF. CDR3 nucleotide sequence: TGTGCCTCAGCCGGGACAGGGGGATTCTCTGGAAACACCATATATTTT.

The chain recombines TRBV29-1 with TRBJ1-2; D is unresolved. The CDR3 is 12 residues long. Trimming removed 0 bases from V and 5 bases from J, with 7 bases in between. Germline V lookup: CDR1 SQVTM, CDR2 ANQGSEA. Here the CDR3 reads CSVEEAGYGYTF. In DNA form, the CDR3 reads TGCAGCGTTGAAGAAGCGGGGTATGGCTACACCTTC.

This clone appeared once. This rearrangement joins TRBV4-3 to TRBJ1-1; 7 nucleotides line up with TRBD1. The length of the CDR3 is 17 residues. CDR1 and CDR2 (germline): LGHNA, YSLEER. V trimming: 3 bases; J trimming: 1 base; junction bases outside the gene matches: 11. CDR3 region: CASSHGWDSSRNTEAFF. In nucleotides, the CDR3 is TGCGCCAGCAGCCACGGTTGGGACAGCTCGAGGAACACTGAAGCTTTCTTT.

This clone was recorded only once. DNA for the CDR3: TGTGCCAGCAGCCGCTCCGGACTAGCGGGAGCGAATGAGCAGTTCTTC. This codes for CASSRSGLAGANEQFF. This chain links TRBV7-3 with TRBJ2-1; TRBD2 agrees at 13 bases. CDR3 size: 16 residues. V dropped 5 bases and J dropped 7; count of bases not matched to a gene: 8. CDR1 SGHTA and CDR2 FQGTGA come from the germline V gene.

In DNA form, the CDR3 reads TGCGCCAGCAGTGACTTACTGACCTGGGACACTGAAGCTTTCTTT. Translated, it gives CASSDLLTWDTEAFF. The chain employs TRBV10-2 and TRBJ1-1; unclear D gene. Trimming cost V 3 bases and J 3 bases, with 14 bases left between them. The CDR3 has 15 residues. Germline-derived CDR1 and CDR2 are WSHSY and SAAADI.

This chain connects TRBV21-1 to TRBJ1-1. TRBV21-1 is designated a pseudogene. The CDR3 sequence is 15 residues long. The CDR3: CASSKAGKMNTEAFF. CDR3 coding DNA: TGTGCCAGCAGCAAAGCGGGGAAAATGAACACTGAAGCTTTCTTT.

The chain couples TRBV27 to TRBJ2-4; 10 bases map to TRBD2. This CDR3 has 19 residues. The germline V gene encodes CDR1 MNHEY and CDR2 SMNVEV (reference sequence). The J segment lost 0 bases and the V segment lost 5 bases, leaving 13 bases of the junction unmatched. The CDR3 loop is CASSLWRTSGPLAKNIQYF. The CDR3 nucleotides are TGTGCCAGCAGTCTCTGGAGGACTAGCGGTCCCTTAGCCAAAAACATTCAGTACTTC.

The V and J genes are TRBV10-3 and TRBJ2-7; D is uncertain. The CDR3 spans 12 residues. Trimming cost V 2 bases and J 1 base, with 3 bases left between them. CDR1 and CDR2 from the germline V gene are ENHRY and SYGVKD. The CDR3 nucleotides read TGTGCCATCAGTGAGATATCCTACGAGCAGTACTTC. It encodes CAISEISYEQYF.

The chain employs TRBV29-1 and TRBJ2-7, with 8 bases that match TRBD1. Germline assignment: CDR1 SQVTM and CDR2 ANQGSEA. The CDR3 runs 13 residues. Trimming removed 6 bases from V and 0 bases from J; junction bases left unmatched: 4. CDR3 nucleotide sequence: TGCAGCGTAACAGGGGGAGGCTCCTACGAGCAGTACTTC. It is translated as CSVTGGGSYEQYF.

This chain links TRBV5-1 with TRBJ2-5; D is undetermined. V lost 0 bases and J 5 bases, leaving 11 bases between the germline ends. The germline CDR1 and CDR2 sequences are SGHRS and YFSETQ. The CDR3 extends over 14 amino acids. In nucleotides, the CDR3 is TGCGCCAGCAGCTTGGAGAACGGATGGGAGACCCAGTACTTC. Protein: CASSLENGWETQYF.

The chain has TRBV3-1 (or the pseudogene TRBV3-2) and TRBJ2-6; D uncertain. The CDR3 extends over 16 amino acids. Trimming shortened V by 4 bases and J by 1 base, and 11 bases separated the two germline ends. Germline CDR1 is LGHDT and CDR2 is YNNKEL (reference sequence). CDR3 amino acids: CASSRALGSGANVLTF. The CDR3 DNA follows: TGTGCCAGCAGCCGAGCTTTAGGGTCTGGGGCCAACGTCCTGACTTTC.

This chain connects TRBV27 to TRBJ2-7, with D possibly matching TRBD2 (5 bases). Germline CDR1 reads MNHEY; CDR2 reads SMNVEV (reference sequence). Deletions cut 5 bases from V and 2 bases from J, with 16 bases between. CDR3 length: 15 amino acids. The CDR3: CASSPSGSGTYEQYF. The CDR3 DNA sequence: TGTGCCAGCAGTCCAAGTGGGAGCGGAACCTACGAGCAGTACTTC.